The entry below describes one TCR beta chain. The antigen remains unidentified. After removal of 4 bases from V and 5 bases from J, the junction contained 4 bases not matched to a gene. The CDR3 is 13 amino acids. CDR1 SGHTA and CDR2 FQGNSA come from the germline V gene. This sample was taken from a study of response to subunit inactivated influenza vaccine. Each CDR3 protein gets one entry after TCRdb re-called the RT-PCR reads with MiXCR. This table has hundreds of thousands of distinct CDR3 sequences, roughly 13% appearing once. Overall study results and limits: Few new T cells, the authors suggested, are recruited by each seasonal influenza vaccination.

This clonotype was sampled from a man over 45 who received an inactivated influenza vaccine. V usage is TRBV7-2 and J usage is TRBJ2-7; 8 bases map to TRBD1. The sequencing used PBMCs from blood, collected 14 to 15 days before vaccination. The CDR3 bases are TGTGCCAGCAGCTCCGACAGGGGTGACGAGCAGTACTTC. Translation gives CASSSDRGDEQYF.